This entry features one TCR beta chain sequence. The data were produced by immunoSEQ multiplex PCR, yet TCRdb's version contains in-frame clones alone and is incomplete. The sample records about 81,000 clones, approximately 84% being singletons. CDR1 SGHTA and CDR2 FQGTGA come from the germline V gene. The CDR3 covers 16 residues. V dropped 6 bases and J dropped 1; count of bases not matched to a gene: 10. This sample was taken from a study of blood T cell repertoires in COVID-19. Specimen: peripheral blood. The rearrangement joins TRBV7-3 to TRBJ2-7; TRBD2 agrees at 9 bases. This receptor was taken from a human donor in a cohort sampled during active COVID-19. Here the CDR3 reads CASSGSGGFPSYEQYF. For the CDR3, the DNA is TGTGCCAGCAGTGGAAGCGGGGGGTTTCCGTCCTACGAGCAGTACTTC.